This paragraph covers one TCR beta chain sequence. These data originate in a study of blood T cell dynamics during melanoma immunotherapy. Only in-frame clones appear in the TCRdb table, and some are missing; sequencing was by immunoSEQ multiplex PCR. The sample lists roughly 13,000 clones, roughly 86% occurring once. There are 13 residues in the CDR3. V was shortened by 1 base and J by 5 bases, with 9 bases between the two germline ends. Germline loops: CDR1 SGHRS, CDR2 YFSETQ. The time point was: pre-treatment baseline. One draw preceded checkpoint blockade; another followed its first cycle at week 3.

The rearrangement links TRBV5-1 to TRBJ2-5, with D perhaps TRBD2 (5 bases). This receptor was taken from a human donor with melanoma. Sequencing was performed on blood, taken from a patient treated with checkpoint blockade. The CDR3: CASSLSGGETQYF. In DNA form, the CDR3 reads TGCGCCAGCAGCTTGAGCGGTGGGGAGACCCAGTACTTC.